Below are 8 T cell receptor beta chains sequenced from a single sample in a study of T cell responses to AZD1222 COVID-19 vaccine. The table came from immunoSEQ multiplex PCR; TCRdb's copy has only in-frame clones and leaves some out. The table includes some 140,000 clones, about 93% detected once. Sequencing used peripheral blood, obtained 28 days after the second AZD1222 dose. These receptors all come from an adult who received the AZD1222 COVID-19 vaccine.

This chain links TRBV3-1 (or the pseudogene TRBV3-2) with TRBJ2-2; D is unclear. This CDR3 is built from 13 residues. The V gene's germline CDR1 is LGHDT and CDR2 YNNKEL (reference sequence). Trimming shortened V by 0 bases and J by 7 bases, and 6 bases separated the two germline ends. CDR3 protein: CASSQDGVGELFF. For the CDR3, the DNA is TGTGCCAGCAGCCAAGATGGGGTCGGGGAGCTGTTTTTT.

CDR3 sequence (DNA): TGTGCCAGTAGTATGAGGGGCGGGGTTCTGCGTACAACTAATGAAAAACTGTTTTTT. Its translation is CASSMRGGVLRTTNEKLFF. The chain links TRBV19 to TRBJ1-4; perhaps TRBD1 as D (5 bases). Germline loops: CDR1 LNHDA, CDR2 SQIVND (reference sequence). The CDR3 consists of 19 residues. Trimming pared 3 bases from V and 0 bases from J, leaving 20 bases between.

The V call is TRBV9, the J call TRBJ2-7; the match to TRBD1 covers 9 bases. After removal of 0 bases from V and 6 bases from J, the junction contained 10 bases not matched to a gene. Germline values: CDR1 SGDLS, CDR2 YYNGEE. CDR3 length: 16 amino acids. The chain's CDR3 is CASSVEVGDRAAEQYF. DNA for the CDR3: TGTGCCAGCAGCGTAGAGGTCGGGGACAGGGCCGCCGAGCAGTACTTC.

V usage is TRBV11-2 and J usage is TRBJ1-2; a possible D gene is TRBD1 (6 bases). The CDR3 has 13 amino acids. Germline lookup yields CDR1 SGHAT and CDR2 FQNNGV. The V and J ends lost 2 bases and 7 bases respectively, with 11 bases between them. The CDR3 DNA is TGTGCCAGCAGCTTATCCCGGACAGCTGGCTACACCTTC. This encodes CASSLSRTAGYTF. The full variable domain, rest sourced from reference TRBV11-2 and TRBJ1-2, is EAGVAQSPRYKIIEKRQSVAFWCNPISGHATLYWYQQILGQGPKLLIQFQNNGVVDDSQLPKDRFSAERLKGVDSTLKIQPAKLEDSAVYLCASSLSRTAGYTFGSGTRLTVV.

This chain uses TRBV7-9 with TRBJ1-1; D may be TRBD1 (6 bases). The germline CDR1 and CDR2 sequences are SEHNR and FQNEAQ (reference sequence). The germline V and J ends were trimmed by 1 base and 1 base, with 10 bases remaining between them. The CDR3 consists of 15 residues. The CDR3 region is CASSLVPGANTEAFF. The CDR3 nucleotides are TGTGCCAGCAGCTTAGTTCCGGGGGCGAACACTGAAGCTTTCTTT.

The rearrangement links TRBV4-2 to TRBJ1-1; a weak D match, TRBD1 (5 bases). The CDR3 is made up of 18 amino acids. Trimming pared 0 bases from V and 2 bases from J, leaving 19 bases between. CDR1 is LGHNA, CDR2 YNFKEQ, per germline. CDR3 residues: CASSQDTGGELGNTEAFF. CDR3 nucleotide sequence: TGTGCCAGCAGCCAAGATACGGGGGGGGAGTTAGGTAACACTGAAGCTTTCTTT.

V and J are TRBV5-1 and TRBJ2-7; 9 bases are shared with TRBD1. J gave up 2 bases and V 0 bases, and 0 bases lay outside the gene matches. The CDR3 runs to 14 residues. CDR1 SGHRS and CDR2 YFSETQ come from the germline V gene. The CDR3 spells CASSLDRGPYEQYF. DNA for the CDR3: TGCGCCAGCAGCTTGGACAGGGGGCCCTACGAGCAGTACTTC.

The J gene is TRBJ1-6, the V gene TRBV7-9, with D uncertain. This CDR3 spans 14 amino acids. V dropped 5 bases and J dropped 0 bases, with 5 bases sitting between them. Germline lookup yields CDR1 SEHNR and CDR2 FQNEAQ (reference sequence). CDR3 in amino acids: CASSPYSYNSPLHF. The CDR3 DNA sequence: TGTGCCAGCAGCCCTTACTCCTATAATTCACCCCTCCACTTT.